This T cell receptor beta chain was profiled in a study of cytomegalovirus exposure and HLA in healthy donors. Whole-study findings and limits: Most observed TCR sequences were rare, whereas some public TCRs were detected in many donors.

V lost 3 bases to trimming and J lost 1 base, with 12 bases between them. The CDR3 runs to 15 residues. Germline assignment: CDR1 MNHNS and CDR2 SASEGT. This clone came up a few times. Its target is unknown. Vbeta (60) and Jbeta (13) primers were used in the PCR. The protocol was immunoSEQ multiplex PCR, while the TCRdb copy is restricted to in-frame clones and leaves out a portion. The profile shows approximately 180,000 clones, about 12% of them singletons. What was sequenced was PBMCs. V and J are TRBV6-1 and TRBJ1-1; no firm D call. This clonotype was sampled from a man in his forties or fifties in good health and CMV-seropositive. For the CDR3, the DNA is TGTGCCAGCAGTGATTCTGGCAGGCCGAACACTGAAGCTTTCTTT. It codes for CASSDSGRPNTEAFF.